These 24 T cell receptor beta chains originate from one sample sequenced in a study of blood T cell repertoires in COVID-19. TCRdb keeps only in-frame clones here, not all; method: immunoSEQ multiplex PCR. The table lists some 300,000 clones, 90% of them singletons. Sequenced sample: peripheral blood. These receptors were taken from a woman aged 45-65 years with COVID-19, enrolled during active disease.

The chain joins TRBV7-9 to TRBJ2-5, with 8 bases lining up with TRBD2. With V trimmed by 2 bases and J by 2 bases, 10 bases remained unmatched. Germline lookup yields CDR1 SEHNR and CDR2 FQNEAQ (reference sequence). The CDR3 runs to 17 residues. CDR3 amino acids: CASSLTPTSGRQETQYF. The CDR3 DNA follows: TGTGCCAGCAGCTTAACTCCTACTAGCGGCAGACAAGAGACCCAGTACTTC.

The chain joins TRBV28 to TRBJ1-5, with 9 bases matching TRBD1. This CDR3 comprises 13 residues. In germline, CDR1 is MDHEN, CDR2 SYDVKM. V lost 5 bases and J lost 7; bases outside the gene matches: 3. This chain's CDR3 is CASSRDRAQPQHF. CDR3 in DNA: TGTGCCAGCAGTAGGGACAGGGCGCAGCCCCAGCATTTT.

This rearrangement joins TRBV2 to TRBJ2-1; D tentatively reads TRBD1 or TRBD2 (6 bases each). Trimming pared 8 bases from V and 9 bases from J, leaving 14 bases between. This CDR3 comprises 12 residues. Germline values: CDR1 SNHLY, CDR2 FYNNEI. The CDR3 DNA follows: TGTGCCAGCGGTGGGGGGCTCAGTGAGCAGTTCTTC. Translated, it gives CASGGGLSEQFF.

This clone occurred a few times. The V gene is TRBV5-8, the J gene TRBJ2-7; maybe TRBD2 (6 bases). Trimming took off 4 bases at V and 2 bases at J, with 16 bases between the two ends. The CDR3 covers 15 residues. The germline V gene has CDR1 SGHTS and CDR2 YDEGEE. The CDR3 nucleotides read TGTGCCAGCAGCCTAGGCCTCGGGGGACCCTACGAGCAGTACTTC. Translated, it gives CASSLGLGGPYEQYF.

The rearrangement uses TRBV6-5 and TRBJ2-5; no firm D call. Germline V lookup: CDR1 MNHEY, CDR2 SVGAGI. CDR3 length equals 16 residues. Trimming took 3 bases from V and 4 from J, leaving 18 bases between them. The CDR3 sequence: CASSYRAGLPSETQYF. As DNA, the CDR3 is TGTGCCAGCAGTTATCGAGCAGGCCTCCCCTCAGAGACCCAGTACTTC.

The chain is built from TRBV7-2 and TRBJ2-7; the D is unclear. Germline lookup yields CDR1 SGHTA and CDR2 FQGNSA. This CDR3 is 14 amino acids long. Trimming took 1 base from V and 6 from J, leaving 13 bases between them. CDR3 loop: CASSLGAWNAEQYF. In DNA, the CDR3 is TGTGCCAGCAGCTTAGGGGCTTGGAACGCCGAGCAGTACTTC.

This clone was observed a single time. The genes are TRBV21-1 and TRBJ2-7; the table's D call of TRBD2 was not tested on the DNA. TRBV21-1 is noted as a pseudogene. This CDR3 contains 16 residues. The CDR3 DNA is TGTGCCAGCAATACCACCTTGGCCCTATACTATAGCGAGCAGTACTTC. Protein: CASNTTLALYYSEQYF.

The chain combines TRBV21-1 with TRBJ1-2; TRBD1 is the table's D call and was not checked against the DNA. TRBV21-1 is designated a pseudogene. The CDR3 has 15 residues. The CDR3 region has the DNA TGTGCCAGCAGCCCTCGGGGGACAGGCGGATATGGCTACACCTTC. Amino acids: CASSPRGTGGYGYTF.

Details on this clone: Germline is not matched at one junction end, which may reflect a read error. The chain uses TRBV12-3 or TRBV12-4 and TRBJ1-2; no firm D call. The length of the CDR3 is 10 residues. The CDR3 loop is CASTKYGYTF. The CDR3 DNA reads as TGTGCCAGCACTAAATATGGCTACACCTTC.

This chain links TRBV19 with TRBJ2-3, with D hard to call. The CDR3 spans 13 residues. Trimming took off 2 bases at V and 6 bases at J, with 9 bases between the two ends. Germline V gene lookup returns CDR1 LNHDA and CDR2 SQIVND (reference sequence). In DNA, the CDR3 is TGTGCCAGTAGTATAATTTCTTTGGATACGCAGTATTTT. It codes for CASSIISLDTQYF.

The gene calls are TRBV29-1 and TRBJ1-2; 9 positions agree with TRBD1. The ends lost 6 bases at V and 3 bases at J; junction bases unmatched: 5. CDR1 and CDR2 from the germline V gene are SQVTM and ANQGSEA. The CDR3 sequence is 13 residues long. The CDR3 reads CSVPGQGHYGYTF. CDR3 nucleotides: TGCAGCGTACCGGGACAGGGTCACTATGGCTACACCTTC. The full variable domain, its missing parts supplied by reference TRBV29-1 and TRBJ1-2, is SAVISQKPSRDICQRGTSLTIQCQVDSQVTMMFWYRQQPGQSLTLIATANQGSEATYESGFVIDKFPISRPNLTFSTLTVSNMSPEDSSIYLCSVPGQGHYGYTFGSGTRLTVV.

DNA of the CDR3: TGTGCCAGTGTTGGGACAACTTCCTACGAGCAGTACTTC. Translating gives CASVGTTSYEQYF. The rearrangement joins TRBV19 to TRBJ2-7, with D possibly TRBD1 on 6 matching bases. V dropped 8 bases and J dropped 1 base, with 12 bases sitting between them. Germline CDR1 LNHDA, CDR2 SQIVND (reference sequence). The CDR3 covers 13 residues.

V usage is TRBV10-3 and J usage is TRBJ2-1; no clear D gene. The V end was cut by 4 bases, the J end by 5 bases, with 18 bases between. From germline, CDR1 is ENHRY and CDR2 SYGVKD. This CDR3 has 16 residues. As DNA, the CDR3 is TGTGCCATCAGTGTCTCTTTGGCAGATACAAACAATGAGCAGTTCTTC. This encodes CAISVSLADTNNEQFF.

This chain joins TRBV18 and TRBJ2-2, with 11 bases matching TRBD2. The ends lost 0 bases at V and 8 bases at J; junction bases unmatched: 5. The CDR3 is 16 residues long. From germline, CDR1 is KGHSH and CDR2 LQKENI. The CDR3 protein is CASSPPTSGMTGELFF. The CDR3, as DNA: TGTGCCAGCTCACCACCGACTAGCGGGATGACTGGGGAGCTGTTTTTT. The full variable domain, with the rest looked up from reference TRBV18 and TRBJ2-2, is NAGVMQNPRHLVRRRGQEARLRCSPMKGHSHVYWYRQLPEEGLKFMVYLQKENIIDESGMPKERFSAEFPKEGPSILRIQQVVRGDSAAYFCASSPPTSGMTGELFFGEGSRLTVL.

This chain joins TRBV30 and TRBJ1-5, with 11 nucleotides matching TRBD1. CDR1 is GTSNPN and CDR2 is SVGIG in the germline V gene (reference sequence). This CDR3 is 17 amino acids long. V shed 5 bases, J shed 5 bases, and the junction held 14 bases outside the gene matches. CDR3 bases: TGTGCCTGGGGATCCGGGACAGGGGGATTGGTGGATCAGCCCCAGCATTTT. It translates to CAWGSGTGGLVDQPQHF.

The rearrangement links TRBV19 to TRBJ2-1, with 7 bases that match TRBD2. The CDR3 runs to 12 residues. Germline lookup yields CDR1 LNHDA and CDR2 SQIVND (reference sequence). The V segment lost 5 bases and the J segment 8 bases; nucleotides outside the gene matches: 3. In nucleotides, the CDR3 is TGTGCCAGTAGTTTCCTAGCGGATGAGCAGTTCTTC. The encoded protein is CASSFLADEQFF.

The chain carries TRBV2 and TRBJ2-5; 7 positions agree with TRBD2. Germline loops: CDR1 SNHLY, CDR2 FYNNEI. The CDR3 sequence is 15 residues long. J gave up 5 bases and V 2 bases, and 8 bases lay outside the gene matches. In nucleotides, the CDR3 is TGTGCCAGCAGTGAACGGGGCGGGAGCAGTGAGACCCAGTACTTC. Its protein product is CASSERGGSSETQYF.

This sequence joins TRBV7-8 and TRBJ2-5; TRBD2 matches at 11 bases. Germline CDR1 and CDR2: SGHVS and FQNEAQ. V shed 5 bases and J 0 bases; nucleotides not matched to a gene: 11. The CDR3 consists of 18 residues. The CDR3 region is CASSGRLAGTLHQETQYF. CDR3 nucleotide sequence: TGTGCCAGCAGCGGACGACTAGCGGGAACCCTCCACCAAGAGACCCAGTACTTC.

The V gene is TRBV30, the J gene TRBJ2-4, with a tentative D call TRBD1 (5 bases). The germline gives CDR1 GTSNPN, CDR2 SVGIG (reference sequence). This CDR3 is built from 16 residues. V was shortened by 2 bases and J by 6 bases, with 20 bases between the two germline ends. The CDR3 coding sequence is TGTGCCTGGAGTCGACTCAGACAGTCTGGTGGAAACATTCAGTACTTC. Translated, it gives CAWSRLRQSGGNIQYF.

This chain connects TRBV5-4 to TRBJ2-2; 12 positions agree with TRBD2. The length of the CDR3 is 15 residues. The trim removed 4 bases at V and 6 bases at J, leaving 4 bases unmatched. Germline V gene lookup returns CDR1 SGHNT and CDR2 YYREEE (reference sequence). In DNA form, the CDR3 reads TGTGCCAGCAGCCGACTAGCGGGAGAAGCCGGGGAGCTGTTTTTT. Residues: CASSRLAGEAGELFF.

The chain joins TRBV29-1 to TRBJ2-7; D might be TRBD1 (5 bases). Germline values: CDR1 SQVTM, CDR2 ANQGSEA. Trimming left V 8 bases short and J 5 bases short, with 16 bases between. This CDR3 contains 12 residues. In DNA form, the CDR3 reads TGCAGCCCTTCCTCGGACATCGACGAGCAGTACTTC. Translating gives CSPSSDIDEQYF.

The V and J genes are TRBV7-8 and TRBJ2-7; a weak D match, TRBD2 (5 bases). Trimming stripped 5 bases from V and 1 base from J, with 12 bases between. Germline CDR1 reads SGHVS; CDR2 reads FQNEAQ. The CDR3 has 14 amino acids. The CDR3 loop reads CASSPQTTSYEQYF. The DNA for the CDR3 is TGTGCCAGCAGCCCGCAGACTACATCCTACGAGCAGTACTTC.

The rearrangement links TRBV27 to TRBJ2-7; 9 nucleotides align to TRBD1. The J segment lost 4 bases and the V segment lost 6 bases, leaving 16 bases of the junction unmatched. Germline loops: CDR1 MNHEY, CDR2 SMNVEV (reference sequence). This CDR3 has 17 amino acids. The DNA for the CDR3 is TGTGCCAGCAGACCTGAAAACAGGGGGCTTTACCCTTACGAGCAGTACTTC. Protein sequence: CASRPENRGLYPYEQYF.

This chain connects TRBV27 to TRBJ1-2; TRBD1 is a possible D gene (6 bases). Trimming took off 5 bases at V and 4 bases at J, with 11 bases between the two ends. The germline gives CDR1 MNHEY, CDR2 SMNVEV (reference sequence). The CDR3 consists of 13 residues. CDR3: CASSVDRLYGYTF. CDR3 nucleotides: TGTGCCAGCAGTGTGGACAGACTCTATGGCTACACCTTC.